A single sample is the source of the 30 T cell receptor beta chains below, sequenced in a study of lymphopenia after photon versus proton radiotherapy. Some clones are missing from TCRdb's copy, which holds only in-frame ones; the method was immunoSEQ multiplex PCR. The table includes about 12,000 clones, 89% detected once. This material consisted of peripheral blood, taken from a patient treated with proton-based radiotherapy. These receptors were obtained from a man aged 60 to 69 with pancreatic cancer.

V gene TRBV20-1 combines with J gene TRBJ2-5; no reliable D call. This CDR3 contains 11 residues. V was trimmed by 5 bases and J by 5 bases, leaving 9 bases between them. CDR1 DFQATT and CDR2 SNEGSKA come from the germline V gene (reference sequence). The chain's CDR3 is CSAAAAETQYF. In DNA form, the CDR3 reads TGCAGTGCTGCGGCGGCGGAGACCCAGTACTTC.

The rearrangement uses TRBV6-5 and TRBJ2-1; TRBD2 aligns across 11 bases. V shed 8 bases, J shed 5 bases, and the junction held 8 bases outside the gene matches. The CDR3 has 15 amino acids. The germline gives CDR1 MNHEY, CDR2 SVGAGI. The CDR3 here is CASGYGLAGDNEQFF. The CDR3 nucleotides read TGTGCCAGCGGCTACGGACTAGCGGGCGACAATGAGCAGTTCTTC.

V gene TRBV19 combines with J gene TRBJ1-5; possible D gene TRBD1, 5 bases. V was shortened by 3 bases and J by 11 bases, with 20 bases between the two germline ends. The CDR3 loop spans 15 amino acids. CDR1 LNHDA and CDR2 SQIVND come from the germline V gene (reference sequence). The CDR3 bases are TGTGCCAGTAGTATTCAGACAGACTCTGGTGGAGCCCAGCATTTT. Protein: CASSIQTDSGGAQHF.

V is TRBV6-5 and J is TRBJ1-5; D gene unclear. CDR3 length: 15 amino acids. Germline V lookup: CDR1 MNHEY, CDR2 SVGAGI. The V gene lost 2 bases and the J gene lost 0 bases, with 8 bases spanning the gap. The CDR3 DNA reads as TGTGCCAGCAGTTACAACTCCTATAGCAATCAGCCCCAGCATTTT. Its translation: CASSYNSYSNQPQHF.

The rearrangement links TRBV5-5 to TRBJ1-2; TRBD1 might be the D (6 bases). The length of the CDR3 is 15 residues. The V and J ends lost 4 bases and 0 bases respectively, with 13 bases between them. Germline assignment: CDR1 SGHKS and CDR2 YYEKEE (reference sequence). The CDR3 sequence is CASSPQGSTNYGYTF. CDR3 coding DNA: TGTGCCAGCAGCCCACAGGGAAGCACTAACTATGGCTACACCTTC. Full variable domain (rest looked up from reference TRBV5-5 and TRBJ1-2): DAGVTQSPTHLIKTRGQQVTLRCSPISGHKSVSWYQQVLGQGPQFIFQYYEKEERGRGNFPDRFSARQFPNYSSELNVNALLLGDSALYLCASSPQGSTNYGYTFGSGTRLTVV.

The genes are TRBV27 and TRBJ1-5; unclear D gene. V was cut by 2 bases and J by 4 bases, with 12 bases left in between. Germline CDR1 reads MNHEY; CDR2 reads SMNVEV (reference sequence). CDR3 size: 15 residues. The CDR3 loop reads CASSLVGLGNQPQHF. The CDR3 DNA sequence: TGTGCCAGCAGTTTAGTGGGCCTAGGGAATCAGCCCCAGCATTTT.

V usage is TRBV9 and J usage is TRBJ2-1; 7 bases are shared with TRBD2. V shed 4 bases and J 0 bases; nucleotides not matched to a gene: 10. Germline CDR1 and CDR2: SGDLS and YYNGEE. This CDR3 has 17 amino acids. Here the CDR3 DNA reads TGTGCCAGCAGCCCCCGACTAGCAGCAAGCTCCTACAATGAGCAGTTCTTC. Protein product: CASSPRLAASSYNEQFF.

The chain is built from TRBV6-5 and TRBJ1-4; no reliable D call. The germline V gene encodes CDR1 MNHEY and CDR2 SVGAGI. This CDR3 is built from 15 residues. Trimming removed 7 bases from V and 8 bases from J, with 20 bases in between. The CDR3 DNA is TGTGCCAGCAAGTTGGCAGGCACCGTTCGAGAAAAACTGTTTTTT. Protein product: CASKLAGTVREKLFF.

This clone has just one count. The rearrangement links TRBV6-5 to TRBJ1-1; tentative D call: TRBD1 (6 bases). Germline CDR1 reads MNHEY; CDR2 reads SVGAGI. The CDR3 totals 13 residues. The V end lost 6 bases, the J end lost 8 bases, and 16 bases lay between the germline ends. CDR3: CASRYPGRGEAFF. CDR3 coding DNA: TGTGCCAGCAGGTACCCTGGGAGGGGGGAAGCTTTCTTT.

V gene TRBV28 combines with J gene TRBJ2-5; possibly TRBD1 for D (6 bases). CDR1 MDHEN and CDR2 SYDVKM come from the germline V gene. This CDR3 has 15 residues. Trimming removed 5 bases at V and 4 bases at J, with 17 bases between. The CDR3 sequence: CASSPRGFYTETQYF. The CDR3 DNA reads as TGTGCCAGCAGTCCCAGGGGTTTCTATACAGAGACCCAGTACTTC.

The J gene is TRBJ1-3, the V gene TRBV9, with 8 bases aligning to TRBD1. The DNA end is a closer match to TRBJ2-2, so the J assignment may be wrong. The CDR3 runs 18 residues. In germline, CDR1 is SGDLS, CDR2 YYNGEE. CDR3 bases: TGTGCCAGCAGCGTAGACCGGCAGGGGGCGTGGGACACCGGGGAGCTGTTTTTT. It encodes CASSVDRQGAWDTGELFF.

The J gene is TRBJ1-2, the V gene TRBV7-9; 9 bases agree with TRBD1. From germline, CDR1 is SEHNR and CDR2 FQNEAQ (reference sequence). The J segment lost 2 bases and the V segment lost 2 bases, leaving 6 bases of the junction unmatched. The CDR3 spans 16 residues. The CDR3 here is CASSLSRQGDNYGYTF. The DNA of the CDR3 is TGTGCCAGCAGCTTATCTCGACAGGGGGACAACTATGGCTACACCTTC.

V usage is TRBV11-3 and J usage is TRBJ1-4; no definite D call. Deletions cut 1 base from V and 14 bases from J, with 11 bases between. Per the germline V gene, CDR1 is SGHNT and CDR2 is YENEEA. The length of the CDR3 is 12 residues. This chain's CDR3 is CASSLGSTELFF. The CDR3 bases are TGTGCCAGCAGCTTAGGATCCACAGAGCTGTTTTTT. The full variable domain, with the rest looked up from reference TRBV11-3 and TRBJ1-4, is EAGVVQSPRYKIIEKKQPVAFWCNPISGHNTLYWYLQNLGQGPELLIRYENEEAVDDSQLPKDRFSAERLKGVDSTLKIQPAELGDSAVYLCASSLGSTELFFGSGTQLSVL.

The chain combines TRBV9 with TRBJ2-3; 9 bases are shared with TRBD2. J gave up 3 bases and V 3 bases, and 8 bases lay outside the gene matches. The CDR3 extends over 16 amino acids. Germline loops: CDR1 SGDLS, CDR2 YYNGEE. CDR3: CASSATGTSITDTQYF. The CDR3 DNA reads TGTGCCAGCAGCGCGACCGGGACTAGCATAACAGATACGCAGTATTTT.

V usage is TRBV19 and J usage is TRBJ1-1; D is unresolved. CDR3 length equals 15 residues. V dropped 4 bases and J dropped 4 bases, with 16 bases sitting between them. Germline V gene lookup returns CDR1 LNHDA and CDR2 SQIVND (reference sequence). The CDR3 is CASSKDPVGSTEAFF. The CDR3 DNA sequence: TGTGCCAGTAGTAAAGATCCTGTGGGAAGCACTGAAGCTTTCTTT.

The rearrangement joins TRBV7-8 to TRBJ2-7; 13 bases match TRBD2. V lost 1 base, J lost 6 bases, and 15 bases stayed unmatched. Germline values: CDR1 SGHVS, CDR2 FQNEAQ. This CDR3 has 19 amino acids. CDR3 nucleotides: TGTGCCAGCAGCTTAGTCGACCTAAAACTAGCGGGAGGGCGAGGCGAGCAGTACTTC. The encoded protein is CASSLVDLKLAGGRGEQYF.

The rearrangement joins TRBV7-2 to TRBJ2-3, with 9 bases aligning to TRBD1. The V gene end was trimmed by 1 base and the J gene end by 3 bases; junction bases not matched to a gene: 8. CDR3 length: 17 residues. The germline V gene has CDR1 SGHTA and CDR2 FQGNSA. CDR3 sequence: CASSLVGTGLITDTQYF. The CDR3, as DNA: TGTGCCAGCAGCTTAGTGGGGACAGGGTTAATAACAGATACGCAGTATTTT.

This chain links TRBV18 with TRBJ1-1, with TRBD1 as a possible D gene (5 bases). V was trimmed by 4 bases and J by 0 bases, leaving 9 bases between them. The CDR3 covers 14 residues. In germline, CDR1 is KGHSH, CDR2 LQKENI. CDR3 protein: CASSRGAMNTEAFF. CDR3 DNA sequence: TGTGCCAGCTCACGCGGGGCTATGAACACTGAAGCTTTCTTT.

The chain links TRBV18 to TRBJ1-6, with D hard to call. The CDR3 is 14 residues long. CDR1 is KGHSH and CDR2 is LQKENI in the germline V gene. V was clipped by 2 bases and J by 6 bases, with 8 bases between them. CDR3 DNA: TGTGCCAGCTCACCAAACAACCTTAATTCACCCCTCCACTTT. Translated, it gives CASSPNNLNSPLHF.

The J gene is TRBJ1-1, the V gene TRBV6-5, with a weak D call TRBD1 (5 bases). V was clipped by 7 bases and J by 4 bases, with 16 bases between them. Per germline, CDR1 MNHEY and CDR2 SVGAGI. The CDR3 covers 14 residues. Written as DNA, the CDR3 is TGTGCCAGCACCCCCGGGGGGGTTATCACTGAAGCTTTCTTT. As protein: CASTPGGVITEAFF.

J is TRBJ1-1 and V is TRBV10-2, with D perhaps TRBD1 (5 bases). From germline, CDR1 is WSHSY and CDR2 SAAADI. Trimming cost V 6 bases and J 4 bases, with 18 bases left between them. The CDR3 runs 15 residues. DNA of the CDR3: TGCGCCAGCAGGGAGGCGGGGCGTAGTGGCACTGAAGCTTTCTTT. As protein: CASREAGRSGTEAFF.

The chain employs TRBV10-3 and TRBJ1-6; possible D gene TRBD1, 6 bases. Between the trimmed V and J ends, which lost 3 bases and 9 bases, there was a span of 15 bases. The CDR3 runs 15 residues. Germline V gives CDR1 ENHRY, CDR2 SYGVKD. The CDR3 bases are TGTGCCATCAGTGAAACAGGGAAAGGGAGTTCACCCCTCCACTTT. It encodes CAISETGKGSSPLHF.

The J gene is TRBJ2-1, the V gene TRBV2; 7 bases map to TRBD2. The V gene end was trimmed by 4 bases and the J gene end by 9 bases; junction bases not matched to a gene: 0. There are 11 residues in the CDR3. From germline, CDR1 is SNHLY and CDR2 FYNNEI. CDR3 nucleotide sequence: TGTGCCAGCAGTGGGGGGGGTGAGCAGTTCTTC. Protein sequence: CASSGGGEQFF.

This chain connects TRBV5-4 to TRBJ2-7; D may correspond to TRBD1 or TRBD2 (5 bases each). CDR1 and CDR2 (germline): SGHNT, YYREEE (reference sequence). This CDR3 is built from 14 residues. Trimming stripped 4 bases from V and 4 bases from J, with 15 bases between. The CDR3 loop is CASSEGPLLYEQYF. Written as DNA, the CDR3 is TGTGCCAGCAGCGAGGGACCGCTCCTGTACGAGCAGTACTTC. Complete variable domain (other parts from reference TRBV5-4 and TRBJ2-7): ETGVTQSPTHLIKTRGQQVTLRCSSQSGHNTVSWYQQALGQGPQFIFQYYREEENGRGNFPPRFSGLQFPNYSSELNVNALELDDSALYLCASSEGPLLYEQYFGPGTRLTVT.

The chain has TRBV5-1 and TRBJ2-1; TRBD2 matches at 12 bases. Germline CDR1 SGHRS, CDR2 YFSETQ. CDR3 size: 19 residues. The V gene end was trimmed by 5 bases and the J gene end by 3 bases; junction bases not matched to a gene: 15. The CDR3 loop is CASSEGTSGRRWGYNEQFF. The DNA for the CDR3 is TGCGCCAGCAGTGAGGGTACTAGCGGGAGGAGGTGGGGCTACAATGAGCAGTTCTTC.

This clone was found a few times. CDR3 DNA: TGTGCCAGCAGTCCCCGGAGGGGGCCGAGCTCTGGAAACACCATATATTTT. Encoded protein: CASSPRRGPSSGNTIYF. The V and J genes are TRBV7-9 and TRBJ1-3, with 7 bases lining up with TRBD1. V was pared by 6 bases and J by 0 bases, with 11 bases of the junction left unmatched. The length of the CDR3 is 17 residues. CDR1 and CDR2 (germline): SEHNR, FQNEAQ (reference sequence).

The gene calls are TRBV30 and TRBJ2-2; the match to TRBD1 covers 9 bases. J was trimmed by 8 bases and V by 5 bases; bases with no gene match: 9. This CDR3 has 14 residues. Germline V gene lookup returns CDR1 GTSNPN and CDR2 SVGIG (reference sequence). CDR3 sequence reads: CAWGGQGRRGELFF. CDR3 sequence (DNA): TGTGCCTGGGGTGGACAGGGGCGAAGGGGGGAGCTGTTTTTT.

The V gene is TRBV21-1, the J gene TRBJ2-2; TRBD1, the table's D call, lacks a check against the DNA. TRBV21-1 is described as a pseudogene. The CDR3 loop spans 19 amino acids. The CDR3 loop reads CASSLSKGQSKSDTGELFF. DNA of the CDR3: TGTGCCAGCAGCCTCTCTAAGGGACAGTCTAAGTCGGACACCGGGGAGCTGTTTTTT.

The chain recombines TRBV19 with TRBJ2-5; D is perhaps TRBD1 (5 bases). The V end was cut by 8 bases, the J end by 2 bases, with 15 bases between. The CDR3 is 14 residues long. In germline, CDR1 is LNHDA, CDR2 SQIVND (reference sequence). CDR3 loop: CASPRQSLQETQYF. CDR3 coding DNA: TGTGCCAGTCCCCGACAGAGCCTGCAAGAGACCCAGTACTTC.

The chain employs TRBV7-8 and TRBJ1-1, with D hard to call. Germline V gives CDR1 SGHVS, CDR2 FQNEAQ. This CDR3 has 17 amino acids. Trimming took off 4 bases at V and 2 bases at J, with 20 bases between the two ends. CDR3 loop: CASSSSLVRLINTEAFF. The CDR3 DNA reads as TGTGCCAGCAGCTCATCACTGGTGAGGCTGATAAACACTGAAGCTTTCTTT.